This T cell receptor (beta chain) was documented in a study of shared clonotypes between healthy human individuals. About this clone: The antigen remains undetermined.

Produced via immunoSEQ multiplex PCR; TCRdb's table is partial and in-frame only. This repertoire shows around 2.1 million clones, nearly 97% found once; its top ten account for around 0.13%. Study-level points and caveats: Among donors, the sharing of clonotypes was expected to be influenced by sequencing depth. Naive subsets generally exceeded memory subsets in estimated richness. Only blood was sampled; tissue repertoires likely differ. Generation probabilities were higher for clonotypes shared across all four sorted-subset donors than for unshared ones.

This CDR3 contains 16 residues. With 3 bases clipped from V and 4 bases from J, the junction kept 6 bases outside the gene matches. Germline lookup yields CDR1 SGHVS and CDR2 FQNEAQ. This rearrangement joins TRBV7-8 to TRBJ2-3, with TRBD2 matching over 11 bases. This TCR derives from a man between 18 and 29 years old in good health. Sequencing used naive CD4+ T cells sorted from blood. Indicated subset: CD45RA+ positively selected. The CDR3 nucleotides are TGTGCCAGCAGCTTGCTAGCGGGGGGCCATGCAGATACGCAGTATTTT. This gives the protein CASSLLAGGHADTQYF.